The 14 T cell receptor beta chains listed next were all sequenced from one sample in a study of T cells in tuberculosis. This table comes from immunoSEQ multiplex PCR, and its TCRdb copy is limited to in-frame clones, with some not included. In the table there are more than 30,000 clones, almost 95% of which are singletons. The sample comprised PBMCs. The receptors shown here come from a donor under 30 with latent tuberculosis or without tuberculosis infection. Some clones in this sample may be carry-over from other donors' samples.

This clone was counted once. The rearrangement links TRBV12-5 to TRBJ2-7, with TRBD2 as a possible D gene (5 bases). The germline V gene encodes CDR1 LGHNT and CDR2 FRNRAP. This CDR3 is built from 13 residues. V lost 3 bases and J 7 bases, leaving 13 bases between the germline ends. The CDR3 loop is CASGFERAWEQYF. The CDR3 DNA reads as TGTGCTAGTGGTTTCGAGAGGGCCTGGGAGCAGTACTTC.

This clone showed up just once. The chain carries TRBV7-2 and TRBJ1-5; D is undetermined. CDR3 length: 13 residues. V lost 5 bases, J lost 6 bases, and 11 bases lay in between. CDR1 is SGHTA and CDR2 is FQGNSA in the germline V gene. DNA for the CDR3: TGTGCCAGCAGCGTAGATTCGGGTCAGCCCCAGCATTTT. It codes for CASSVDSGQPQHF.

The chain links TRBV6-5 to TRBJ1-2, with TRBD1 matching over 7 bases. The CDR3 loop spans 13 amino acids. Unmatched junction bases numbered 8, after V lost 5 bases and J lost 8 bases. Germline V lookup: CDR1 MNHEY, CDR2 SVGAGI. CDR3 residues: CASSQTQGGGYTF. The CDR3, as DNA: TGTGCCAGCAGTCAAACCCAGGGGGGAGGCTACACCTTC.

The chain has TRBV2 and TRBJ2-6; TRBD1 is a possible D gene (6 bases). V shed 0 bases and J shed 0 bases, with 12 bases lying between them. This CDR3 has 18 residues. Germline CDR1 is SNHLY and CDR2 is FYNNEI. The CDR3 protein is CASSEARTVDSGANVLTF. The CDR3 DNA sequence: TGTGCCAGCAGTGAAGCCCGGACAGTTGACTCTGGGGCCAACGTCCTGACTTTC. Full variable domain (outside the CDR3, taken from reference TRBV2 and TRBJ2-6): EPEVTQTPSHQVTQMGQEVILRCVPISNHLYFYWYRQILGQKVEFLVSFYNNEISEKSEIFDDQFSVERPDGSNFTLKIRSTKLEDSAMYFCASSEARTVDSGANVLTFGAGSRLTVL.

The DNA for the CDR3 is TGCGCCAGCACCGGGACTTTAAGCACAGATACGCAGTATTTT. Protein: CASTGTLSTDTQYF. The chain combines TRBV5-1 with TRBJ2-3; a weak D match, TRBD2 (6 bases). Germline V gene data show CDR1 as SGHRS and CDR2 as YFSETQ. This CDR3 is built from 14 residues. V gave up 6 bases and J gave up 0 bases, with 11 bases separating them.

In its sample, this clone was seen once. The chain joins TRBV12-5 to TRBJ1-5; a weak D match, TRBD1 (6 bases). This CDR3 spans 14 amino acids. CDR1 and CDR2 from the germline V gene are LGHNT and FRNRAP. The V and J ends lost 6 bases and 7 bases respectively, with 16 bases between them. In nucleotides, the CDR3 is TGTGCTAGTGGCCCCGGCGGGGGGCCCCAGCCCCAGCATTTT. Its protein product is CASGPGGGPQPQHF.

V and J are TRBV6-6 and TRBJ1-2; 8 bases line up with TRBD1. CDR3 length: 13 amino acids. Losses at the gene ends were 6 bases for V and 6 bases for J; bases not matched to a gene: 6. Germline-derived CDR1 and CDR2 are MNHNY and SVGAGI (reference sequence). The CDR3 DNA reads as TGTGCCAGCAGAATACAGGGGGTTGATGGCTACACCTTC. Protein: CASRIQGVDGYTF.

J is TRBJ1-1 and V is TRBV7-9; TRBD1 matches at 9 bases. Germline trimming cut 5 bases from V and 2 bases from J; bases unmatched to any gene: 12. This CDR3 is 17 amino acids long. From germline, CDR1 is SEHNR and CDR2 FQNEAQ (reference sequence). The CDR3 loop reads CASSQDRGRMGNTEAFF. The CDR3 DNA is TGTGCCAGCAGCCAGGACAGGGGACGGATGGGAAACACTGAAGCTTTCTTT.

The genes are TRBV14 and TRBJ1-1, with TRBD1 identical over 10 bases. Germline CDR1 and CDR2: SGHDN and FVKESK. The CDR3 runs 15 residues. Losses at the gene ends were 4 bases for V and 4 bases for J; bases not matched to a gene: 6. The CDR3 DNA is TGTGCCAGCAGCCGCGACAGGGGGCCGGTCACTGAAGCTTTCTTT. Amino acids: CASSRDRGPVTEAFF.

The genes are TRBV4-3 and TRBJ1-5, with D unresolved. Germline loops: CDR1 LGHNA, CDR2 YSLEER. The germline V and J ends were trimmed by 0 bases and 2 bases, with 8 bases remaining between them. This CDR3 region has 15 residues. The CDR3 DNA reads TGCGCCAGCAGCCAAGATCATCCAGGCAATCAGCCCCAGCATTTT. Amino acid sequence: CASSQDHPGNQPQHF.

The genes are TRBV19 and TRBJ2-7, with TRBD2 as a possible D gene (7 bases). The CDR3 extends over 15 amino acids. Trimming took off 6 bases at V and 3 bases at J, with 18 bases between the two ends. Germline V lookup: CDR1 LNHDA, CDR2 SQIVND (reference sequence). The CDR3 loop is CASSAYGGLIYEQYF. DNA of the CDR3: TGTGCCAGTAGCGCGTACGGGGGGCTTATCTACGAGCAGTACTTC.

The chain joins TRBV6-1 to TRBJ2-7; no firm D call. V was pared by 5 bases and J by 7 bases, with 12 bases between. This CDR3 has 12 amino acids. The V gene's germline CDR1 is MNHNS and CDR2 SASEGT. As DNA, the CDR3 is TGTGCCAGCAGTTATCCCTCGGAGGAGCAGTACGTC. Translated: CASSYPSEEQYV.

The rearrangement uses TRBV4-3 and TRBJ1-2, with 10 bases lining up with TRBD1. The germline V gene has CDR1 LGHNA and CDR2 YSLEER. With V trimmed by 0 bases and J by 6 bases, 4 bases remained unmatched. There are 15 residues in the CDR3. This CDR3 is CASSQDAGQGNGYTF. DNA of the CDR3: TGCGCCAGCAGCCAAGATGCGGGACAGGGGAATGGCTACACCTTC.

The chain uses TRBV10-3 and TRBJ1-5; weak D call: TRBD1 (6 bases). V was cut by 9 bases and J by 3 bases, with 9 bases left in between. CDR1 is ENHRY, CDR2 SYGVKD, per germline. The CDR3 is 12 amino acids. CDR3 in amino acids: CAIQGNNQPQHF. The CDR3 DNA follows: TGTGCCATTCAGGGGAACAATCAGCCCCAGCATTTT.